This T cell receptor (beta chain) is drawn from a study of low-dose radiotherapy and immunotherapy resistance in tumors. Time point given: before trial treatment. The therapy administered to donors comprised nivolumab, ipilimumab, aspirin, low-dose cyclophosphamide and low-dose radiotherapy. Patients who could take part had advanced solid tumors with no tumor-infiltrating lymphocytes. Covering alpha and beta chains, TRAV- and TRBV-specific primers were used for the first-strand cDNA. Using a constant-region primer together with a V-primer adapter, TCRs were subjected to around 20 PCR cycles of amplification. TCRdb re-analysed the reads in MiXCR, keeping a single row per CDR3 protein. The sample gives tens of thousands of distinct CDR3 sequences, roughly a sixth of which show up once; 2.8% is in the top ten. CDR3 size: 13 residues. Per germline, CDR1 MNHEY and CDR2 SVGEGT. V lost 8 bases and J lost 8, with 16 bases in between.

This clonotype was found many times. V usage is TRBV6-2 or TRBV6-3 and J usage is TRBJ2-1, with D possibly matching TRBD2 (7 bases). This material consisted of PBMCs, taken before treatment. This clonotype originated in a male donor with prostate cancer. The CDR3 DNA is TGTGCCAGCCGGGCGGGGGCCGGGGATGAGCAGTTCTTC. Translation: CASRAGAGDEQFF.